The sequence of this T cell receptor (beta chain) was determined in a study of T cells in Graves' hyperthyroidism and ophthalmopathy (dated by TCRdb to between 2017 and 2020). Describing the broader study: Peripheral blood was sampled at the time of initial diagnosis, prior to any treatment. To identify distinguishing TCR V-J signatures, a discovery cohort of roughly 100 patients was used, comprising 40 to 45 with Graves' ophthalmopathy and 57 with stable Graves' hyperthyroidism. Prospective prediction of ophthalmopathy was tested in an independent validation cohort of some 20 hyperthyroidism patients and 17 patients who later progressed to ophthalmopathy. The roughly 91 discovery patients were randomly divided into training and test sets at a 7:3 ratio. The study also compared thyroid tissue and blood T-cell repertoires from several Graves' hyperthyroidism patients. Once sampling was done, hyperthyroidism patients were given methimazole at a starting dose of 30 mg daily, whereas ophthalmopathy patients were given high-dose intravenous methylprednisolone. The paper reports TCR Vbeta CDR3 sequencing of approximately 130 peripheral blood samples: approximately 41 ophthalmopathy, fewer than 85 hyperthyroidism and roughly 17 progressor patients.

The TCR beta CDR3 regions were amplified from RNA transcripts. The TCR CDR3 was subjected to a first round of RT-PCR using the HTBI primer set and the Qiagen OneStep RT-PCR kit. Libraries were constructed in a second round of multiplex PCR, after which size selection and purification were performed. Libraries were sequenced paired-end with 100 bp reads on an Illumina HiSeq2000. The source study handled its data this way. SOAPnuke was used to process the raw data, removing reads that contained adapters or uncalled bases, had a mean Phred below 15, or lacked an exact match to the constant primer or identifier. COPE v1.2.5 was used to merge the high-quality paired reads, and each unique nucleotide sequence was defined as a clonotype. MiTCR v1.1 was used to align clonotypes to the IMGT TRBV, TRBD and TRBJ reference segments. Analysis was restricted to V-J combinations with a frequency above 0.0001, which covered roughly 99% of repertoires. A TCS score was defined as the ratio between F50 (clonal expansion) and ExV (chaos), using BLOSUM62-based TCRdist between CDR3 peptides within each V-J. Welch's t-statistics and random forest reduced around 520 V-J features to roughly 13, which were used in a naive Bayes classifier (R e1071). TCRdb ran its own pipeline on the public reads, namely fastp trimming at Q25 and MiXCR clone calling, and kept in-frame beta chains. Duplicate CDR3 protein sequences are folded into a single record with the most common DNA and genes. The V and J calls were not made by the authors but by TCRdb's processing. The sample records about 570,000 distinct CDR3 sequences, 13% to 15% of which are singletons. The ten largest clones add up to around 13% of the sample.

Concerning this clonotype itself: No antigen is known for it. No base-level quality is on record; no much larger clone is a single base apart.

Stable Graves' hyperthyroidism was defined as no progression to ophthalmopathy during 18 months of follow-up. Hyperthyroidism patients were aged 18 to 65 years and newly diagnosed, with disease duration of less than 2 months. The study excluded patients with uncontrolled infections, other autoimmune diseases, pregnancy or lactation. Diagnoses relied on clinical symptoms, serum thyroxine and TRAb, thyroid ultrasound and orbital computed tomography. PBMCs were separated from 7.5 to 10 ml of fresh peripheral blood using Ficoll-Paque density gradient centrifugation. Trizol reagent was used to extract total RNA, and RNA quality was then checked on an Agilent 2100 Bioanalyzer. Trimming takes 2 bases from V and 4 bases from J, and the germline ends sit 12 bases apart. Reading the germline V gene gives CDR1 MNHEY and CDR2 SVGAGI. The CDR3 sequence holds 15 residues, the cysteine and phenylalanine included. Of all the DNA, just the CDR3 is kept, 45 bases in frame from base 1.

Study-level results and caveats: Most expanded thyroid clonotypes (frequency above 0.001) were also detected in blood, suggesting blood repertoires may reflect thyroid immune responses. Ophthalmopathy was separated from stable hyperthyroidism by a 13 V-J signature model, with approximately 85% sensitivity and about 84% specificity obtained in cross-validation and 80%/75% obtained in testing. Sample size was not statistically predetermined, and blinding of investigators to group allocation was not performed. In validation, progression to ophthalmopathy was predicted by the model with 70% to 71% sensitivity and approximately 78% specificity, a median of approximately 6.5 months before onset.

The V gene is TRBV6-5 and the J gene is TRBJ2-1, and possibly TRBD2, on 5 matching bases. Sequencing was performed on blood. The receptor was isolated from a woman between 40 and 55 years old with Graves' hyperthyroidism. The CDR3 region: CASSYGGSPYNEQFF. The base sequence is TGTGCCAGCAGTTACGGCGGGTCCCCTTACAATGAGCAGTTCTTC.